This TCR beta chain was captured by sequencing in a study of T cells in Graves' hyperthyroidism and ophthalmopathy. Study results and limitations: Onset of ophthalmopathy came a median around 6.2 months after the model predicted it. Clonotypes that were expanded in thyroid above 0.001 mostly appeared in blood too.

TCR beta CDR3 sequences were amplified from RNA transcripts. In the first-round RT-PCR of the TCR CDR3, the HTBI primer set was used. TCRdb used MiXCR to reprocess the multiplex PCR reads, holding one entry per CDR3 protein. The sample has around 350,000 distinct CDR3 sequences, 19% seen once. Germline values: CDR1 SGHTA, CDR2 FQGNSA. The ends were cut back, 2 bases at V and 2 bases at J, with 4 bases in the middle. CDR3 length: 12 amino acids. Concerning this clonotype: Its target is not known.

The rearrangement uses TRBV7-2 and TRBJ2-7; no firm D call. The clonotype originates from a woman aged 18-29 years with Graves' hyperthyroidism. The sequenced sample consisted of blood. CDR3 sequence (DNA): TGTGCCAGCAGCTTATATCCCTACGAGCAGTACTTC. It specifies CASSLYPYEQYF.